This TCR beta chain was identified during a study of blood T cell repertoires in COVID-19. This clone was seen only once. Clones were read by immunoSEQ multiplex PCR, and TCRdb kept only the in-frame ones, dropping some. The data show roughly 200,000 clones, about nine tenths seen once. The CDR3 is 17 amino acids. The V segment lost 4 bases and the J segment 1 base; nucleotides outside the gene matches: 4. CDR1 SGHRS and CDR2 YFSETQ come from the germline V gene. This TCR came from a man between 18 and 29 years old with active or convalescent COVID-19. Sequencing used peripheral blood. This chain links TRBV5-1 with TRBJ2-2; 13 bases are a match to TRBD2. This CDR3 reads CASSRTSGGWNTGELFF. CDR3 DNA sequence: TGCGCCAGCAGCCGGACTAGCGGGGGCTGGAACACCGGGGAGCTGTTTTTT.